This T cell receptor beta chain originates from a study of vaccination and CD4 T cells after COVID-19. On the study more broadly: Blood was drawn a median around 70 days post second dose, range 14 to 241.

With the Oncomine TCR Beta short-read assay, DNA from cultured CD4+ T cells was sequenced. Each CDR3 protein is one row after TCRdb ran MiXCR on the PCR reads. This table holds approximately 10,000 distinct CDR3 sequences, 65% to 80% found once. Treatment here: roughly 11-day PBMC culture with coronavirus spike peptide pools or control peptides (ViraFEST assay). Points on this clonotype: As yet, its antigen is unknown.

The CDR3 spans 14 residues. Trimming left V 1 base short and J 4 bases short, with 10 bases between. Germline CDR1 reads SGHVS; CDR2 reads FQNEAQ. The sequenced sample was CD4+ T cells from blood, cultured in vitro. The TCR sequence derives from a human donor who had recovered from COVID-19. This chain uses TRBV7-8 with TRBJ1-2; D ambiguous. The chain's CDR3 is CASSLGGEGYGYTF. In DNA, the CDR3 is TGTGCCAGCAGCTTAGGTGGAGAGGGCTATGGCTACACCTTC.